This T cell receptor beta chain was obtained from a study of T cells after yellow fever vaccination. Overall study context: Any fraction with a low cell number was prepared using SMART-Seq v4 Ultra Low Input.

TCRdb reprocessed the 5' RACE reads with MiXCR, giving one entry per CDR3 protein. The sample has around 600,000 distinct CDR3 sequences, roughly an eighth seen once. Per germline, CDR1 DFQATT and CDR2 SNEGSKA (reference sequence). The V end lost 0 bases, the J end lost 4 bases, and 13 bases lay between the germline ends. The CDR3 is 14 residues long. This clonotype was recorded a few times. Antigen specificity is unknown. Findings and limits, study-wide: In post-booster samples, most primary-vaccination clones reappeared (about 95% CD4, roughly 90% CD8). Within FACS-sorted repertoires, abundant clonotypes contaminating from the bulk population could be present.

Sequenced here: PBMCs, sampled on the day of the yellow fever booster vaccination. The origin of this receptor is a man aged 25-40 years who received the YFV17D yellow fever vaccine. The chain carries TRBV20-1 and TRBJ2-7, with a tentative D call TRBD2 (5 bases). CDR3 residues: CSARDSGLTYEQYF. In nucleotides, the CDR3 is TGCAGTGCTAGAGACAGCGGACTTACGTACGAGCAGTACTTC.